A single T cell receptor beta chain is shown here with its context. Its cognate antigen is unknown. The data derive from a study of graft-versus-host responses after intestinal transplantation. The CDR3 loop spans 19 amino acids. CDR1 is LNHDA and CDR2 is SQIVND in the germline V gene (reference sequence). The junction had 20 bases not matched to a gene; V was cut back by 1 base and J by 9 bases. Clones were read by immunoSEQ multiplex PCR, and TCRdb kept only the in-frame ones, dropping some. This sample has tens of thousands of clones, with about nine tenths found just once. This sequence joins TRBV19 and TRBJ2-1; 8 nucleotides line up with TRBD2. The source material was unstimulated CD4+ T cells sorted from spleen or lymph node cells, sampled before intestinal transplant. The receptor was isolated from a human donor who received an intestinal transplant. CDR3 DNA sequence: TGTGCCAGTAGTATAGGCCCAGGTAGAAAGCGGGGGATAGTGAGTGAGCAGTTCTTC. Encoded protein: CASSIGPGRKRGIVSEQFF. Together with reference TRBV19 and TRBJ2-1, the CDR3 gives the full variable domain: DGGITQSPKYLFRKEGQNVTLSCEQNLNHDAMYWYRQDPGQGLRLIYYSQIVNDFQKGDIAEGYSVSREKKESFPLTVTSAQKNPTAFYLCASSIGPGRKRGIVSEQFFGPGTRLTVL.